In its sample, the clone carrying this T cell receptor beta chain was seen a few times. Study processing details: Amplification of reference gene primers was used by the study to estimate nucleated cell counts. Repertoires were generated with immunoSEQ multiplex PCR, while TCRdb's copy carries only in-frame clones and drops some. The D gene and trimming were derived from the DNA, and the V and J assignments and clone size from that table. This sample has around 140,000 clones, with more than 65% found just once. This sample was included in a study of blood T cell repertoires in COVID-19. Study in general: T cells, B-cell-depleted T cells, or PBMCs supplied cDNA or gDNA.

CDR1 and CDR2 (germline): SGHTS, YDEGEE. V was clipped by 5 bases and J by 6 bases, with 12 bases between them. The CDR3 consists of 12 residues. The source material was peripheral blood. This TCR was sampled from a man aged 55 to 69 with active or convalescent COVID-19. The genes are TRBV5-8 and TRBJ2-7; TRBD1 is a possible D gene (7 bases). CDR3 bases: TGTGCCAGCAGACGACAGGGAGGCGAGCAGTACTTC. This encodes CASRRQGGEQYF.